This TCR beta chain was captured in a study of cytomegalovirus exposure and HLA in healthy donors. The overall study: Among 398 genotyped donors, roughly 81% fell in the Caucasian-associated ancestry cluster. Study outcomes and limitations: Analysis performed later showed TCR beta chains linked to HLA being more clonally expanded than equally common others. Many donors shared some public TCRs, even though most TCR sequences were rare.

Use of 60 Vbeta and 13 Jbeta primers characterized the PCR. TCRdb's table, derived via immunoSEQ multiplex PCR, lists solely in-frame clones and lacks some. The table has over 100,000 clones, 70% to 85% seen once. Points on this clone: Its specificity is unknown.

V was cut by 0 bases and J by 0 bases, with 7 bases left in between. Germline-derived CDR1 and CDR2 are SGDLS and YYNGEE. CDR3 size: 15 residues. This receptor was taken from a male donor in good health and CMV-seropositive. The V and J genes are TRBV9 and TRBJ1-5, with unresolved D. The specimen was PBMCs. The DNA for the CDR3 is TGTGCCAGCAGCGTAGCCGGGGATAGCAATCAGCCCCAGCATTTT. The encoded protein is CASSVAGDSNQPQHF.